This T cell receptor (beta chain) was captured in a study of shared clonotypes between healthy human individuals. V lost 3 bases, J lost 0 bases, and 13 bases lay in between. CDR1 is SGHRS, CDR2 YFSETQ, per germline. The CDR3 runs to 16 residues. Concerning this clone: The antigen is unknown. The same CDR3 arises from other DNA sequences in this sample as well.

Libraries were prepared by immunoSEQ multiplex PCR; TCRdb keeps only in-frame clonotypes and omits some of them. The table lists roughly 640,000 clones, around two thirds of them singletons. Study findings and constraints: For sorted subsets, rarefaction showed incomplete sequencing despite large depth.

V is TRBV5-1 and J is TRBJ2-1, with D possibly being TRBD2 (6 bases). The clonotype was recovered from a woman in her twenties or thirties in good health. Sequences were obtained from memory CD4+ T cells sorted from blood. The subset is: CD45RA-negative fraction. CDR3 in amino acids: CASSSPGLSSYNEQFF. Here the CDR3 DNA reads TGCGCCAGCAGCTCACCGGGACTGAGCTCCTACAATGAGCAGTTCTTC.